This T cell receptor (beta chain) stems from a study of blood T cells in healthy people across ages. Study outcomes and limitations: Without sorted subsets, naive and antigen-experienced compartments could not be conclusively compared. Observed TCR beta diversity per million T cells went down as age went up. This fall followed a roughly linear course with age.

Russia was home to the donors, healthy Caucasian individuals aged about 6 to 100. The use of a sample-barcoded 5' primer and a J-beta primer mix characterized a second PCR of roughly 6 to 11 cycles. MiXCR, run by TCRdb on the 5' RACE reads, gives a single entry per CDR3 protein. The profile shows approximately 760,000 distinct CDR3 sequences, around 25% of them singletons. CDR1 SGHRS and CDR2 YFSETQ come from the germline V gene. The CDR3 contains 14 residues. Trimming took off 4 bases at V and 5 bases at J, with 12 bases between the two ends. In the case of this clonotype: Its antigen is still unknown.

The same data also went into a second study, on T cells of mothers and their children. This second study says: Across the analysis, no persistent microchimeric T cell clones were detected.

The chain is built from TRBV5-1 and TRBJ2-2, with D maybe TRBD2 (5 bases). The sample comprised blood. The TCR sequence derives from a boy between 10 and 17 years old in good health. CDR3 nucleotide sequence: TGCGCCAGCAGCGCGAGAGGGATAACCGGGGAGCTGTTTTTT. This translates into CASSARGITGELFF.